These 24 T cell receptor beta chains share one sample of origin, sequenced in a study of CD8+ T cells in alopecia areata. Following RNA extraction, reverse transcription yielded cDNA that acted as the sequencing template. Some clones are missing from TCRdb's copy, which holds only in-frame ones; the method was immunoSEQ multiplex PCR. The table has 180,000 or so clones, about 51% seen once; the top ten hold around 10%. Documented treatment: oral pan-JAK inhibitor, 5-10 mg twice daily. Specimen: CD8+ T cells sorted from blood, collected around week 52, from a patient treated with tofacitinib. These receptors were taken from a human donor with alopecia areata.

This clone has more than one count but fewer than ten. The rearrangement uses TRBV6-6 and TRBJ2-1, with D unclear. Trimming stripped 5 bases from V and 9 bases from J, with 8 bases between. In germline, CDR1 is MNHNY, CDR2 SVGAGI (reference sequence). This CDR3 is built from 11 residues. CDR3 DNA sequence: TGTGCCAGCAGTGCCTGGGGTGAGCAGTTCTTC. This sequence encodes CASSAWGEQFF.

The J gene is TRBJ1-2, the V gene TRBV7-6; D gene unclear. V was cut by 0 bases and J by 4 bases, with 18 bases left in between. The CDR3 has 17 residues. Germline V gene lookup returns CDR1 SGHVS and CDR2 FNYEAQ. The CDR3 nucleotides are TGTGCCAGCAGCTTAGCGGAGTTCGACGGGTTCGGCTATGGCTACACCTTC. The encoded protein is CASSLAEFDGFGYGYTF.

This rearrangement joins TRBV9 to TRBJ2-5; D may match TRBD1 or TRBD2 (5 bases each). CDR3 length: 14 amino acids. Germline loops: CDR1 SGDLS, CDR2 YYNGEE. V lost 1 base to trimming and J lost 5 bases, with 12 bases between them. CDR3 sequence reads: CASSVSPGLETQYF. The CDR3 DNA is TGTGCCAGCAGCGTAAGTCCGGGGCTTGAGACCCAGTACTTC.

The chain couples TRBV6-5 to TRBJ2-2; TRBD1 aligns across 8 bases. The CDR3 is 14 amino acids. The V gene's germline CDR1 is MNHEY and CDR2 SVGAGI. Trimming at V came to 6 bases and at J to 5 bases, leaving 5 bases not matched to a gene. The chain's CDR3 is CASRETGETGELFF. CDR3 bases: TGTGCCAGCAGGGAGACAGGGGAGACCGGGGAGCTGTTTTTT.

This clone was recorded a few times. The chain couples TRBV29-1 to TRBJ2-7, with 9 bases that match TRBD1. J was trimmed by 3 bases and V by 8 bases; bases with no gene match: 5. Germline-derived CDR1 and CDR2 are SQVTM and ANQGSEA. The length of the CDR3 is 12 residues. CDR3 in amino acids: CSIRDRVYEQYF. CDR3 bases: TGCAGCATCCGGGACAGGGTCTACGAGCAGTACTTC.

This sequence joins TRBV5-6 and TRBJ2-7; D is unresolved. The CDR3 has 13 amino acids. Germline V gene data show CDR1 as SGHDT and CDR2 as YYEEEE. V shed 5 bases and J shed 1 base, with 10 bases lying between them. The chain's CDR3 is CASSQLTSYEQYF. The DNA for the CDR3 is TGTGCCAGCAGTCAGCTGACTTCCTACGAGCAGTACTTC.

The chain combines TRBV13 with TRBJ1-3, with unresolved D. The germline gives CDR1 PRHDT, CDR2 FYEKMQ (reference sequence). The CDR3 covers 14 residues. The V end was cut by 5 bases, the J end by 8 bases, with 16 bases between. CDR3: CASSLGLNSDTIYF. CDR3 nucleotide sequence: TGTGCCAGCAGCCTCGGGTTAAATTCGGACACCATATATTTT.

The CDR3 here is CAISADRFYEQYF. CDR3 nucleotide sequence: TGTGCCATCAGTGCCGACAGATTCTACGAGCAGTACTTC. The chain combines TRBV10-3 with TRBJ2-7; the D gene is possibly TRBD1 (5 bases). V gave up 4 bases and J gave up 3 bases, with 10 bases separating them. The CDR3 runs 13 residues. CDR1 and CDR2 (germline): ENHRY, SYGVKD.

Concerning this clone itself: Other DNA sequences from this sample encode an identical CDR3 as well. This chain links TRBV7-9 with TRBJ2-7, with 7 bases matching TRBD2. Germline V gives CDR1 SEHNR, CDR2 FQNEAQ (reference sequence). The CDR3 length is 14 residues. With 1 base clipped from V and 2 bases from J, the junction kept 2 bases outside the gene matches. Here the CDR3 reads CASSLVAGAYEQYF. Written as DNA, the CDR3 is TGTGCCAGCAGCTTAGTGGCGGGGGCCTACGAGCAGTACTTC.

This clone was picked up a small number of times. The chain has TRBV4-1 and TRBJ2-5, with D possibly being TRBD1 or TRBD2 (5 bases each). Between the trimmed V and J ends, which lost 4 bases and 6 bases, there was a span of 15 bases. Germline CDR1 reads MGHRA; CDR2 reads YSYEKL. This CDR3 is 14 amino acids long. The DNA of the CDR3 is TGCGCCAGCAGCCTTCGGGGCAGGGAAAAGACCCAGTACTTC. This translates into CASSLRGREKTQYF.

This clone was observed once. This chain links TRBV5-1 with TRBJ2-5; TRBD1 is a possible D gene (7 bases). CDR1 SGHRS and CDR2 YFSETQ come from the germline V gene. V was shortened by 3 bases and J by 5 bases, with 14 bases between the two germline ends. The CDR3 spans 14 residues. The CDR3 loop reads CASSSSGGIETQYF. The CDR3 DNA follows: TGCGCCAGCAGCTCTTCAGGGGGGATCGAGACCCAGTACTTC.

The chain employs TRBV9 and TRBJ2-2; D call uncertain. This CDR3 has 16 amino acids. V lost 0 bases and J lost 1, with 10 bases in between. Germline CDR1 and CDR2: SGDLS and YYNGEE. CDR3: CASSVDTWVNTGELFF. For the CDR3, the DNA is TGTGCCAGCAGCGTAGATACTTGGGTGAACACCGGGGAGCTGTTTTTT.

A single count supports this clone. This chain's CDR3 is CASSLPLPSGEYYNEQFF. The DNA of the CDR3 is TGTGCCAGCAGCTTACCTTTGCCTAGCGGTGAATACTACAATGAGCAGTTCTTC. The rearrangement uses TRBV7-2 and TRBJ2-1; 7 bases fit TRBD2. This CDR3 comprises 18 residues. Germline-derived CDR1 and CDR2 are SGHTA and FQGNSA. J lost 3 bases, V lost 2 bases, and 13 bases had no gene match.

CDR3 sequence (DNA): TGTGCCTGGAGATGGGGGCTCGGTGAAAAACTGTTTTTT. Encoded protein: CAWRWGLGEKLFF. J is TRBJ1-4 and V is TRBV30, with a possible D match to TRBD1 (6 bases). The ends were cut back, 3 bases at V and 7 bases at J, with 12 bases in the middle. This CDR3 is built from 13 residues. Germline V gene lookup returns CDR1 GTSNPN and CDR2 SVGIG (reference sequence).

The CDR3 region is CASSLSLGNYGYTF. In DNA form, the CDR3 reads TGTGCCAGCAGCTTAAGTCTGGGAAACTATGGCTACACCTTC. This rearrangement joins TRBV11-2 to TRBJ1-2; D call uncertain. The CDR3 has 14 residues. Trimming took off 2 bases at V and 2 bases at J, with 9 bases between the two ends. Germline V lookup: CDR1 SGHAT, CDR2 FQNNGV.

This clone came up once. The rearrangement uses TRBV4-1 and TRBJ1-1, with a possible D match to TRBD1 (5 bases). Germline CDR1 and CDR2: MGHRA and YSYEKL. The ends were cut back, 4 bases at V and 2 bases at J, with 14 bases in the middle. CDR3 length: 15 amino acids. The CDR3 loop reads CASSPGSGLNTEAFF. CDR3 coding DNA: TGCGCCAGCAGCCCAGGGTCGGGACTTAACACTGAAGCTTTCTTT.

The CDR3 sequence: CASSSGLAGGETQYF. The CDR3, as DNA: TGTGCCAGCAGCTCCGGACTAGCGGGGGGGGAGACCCAGTACTTC. V usage is TRBV9 and J usage is TRBJ2-5; 15 bases align to TRBD2. Germline CDR1 and CDR2: SGDLS and YYNGEE. The V and J ends lost 4 bases and 5 bases, in that order; junction bases with no gene match: 3. The CDR3 has 15 residues.

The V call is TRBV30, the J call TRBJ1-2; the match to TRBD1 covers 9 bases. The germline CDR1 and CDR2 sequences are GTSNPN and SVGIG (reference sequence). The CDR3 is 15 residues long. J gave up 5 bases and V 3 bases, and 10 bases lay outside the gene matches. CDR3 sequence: CAWRAGTGIGYGYTF. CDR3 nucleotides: TGTGCCTGGAGGGCCGGGACAGGGATCGGGTATGGCTACACCTTC.

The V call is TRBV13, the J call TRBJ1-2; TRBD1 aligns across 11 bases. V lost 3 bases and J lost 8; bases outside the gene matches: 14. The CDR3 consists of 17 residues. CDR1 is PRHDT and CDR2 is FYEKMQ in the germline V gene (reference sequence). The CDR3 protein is CASSFSTTWTGGEGYTF. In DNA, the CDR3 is TGTGCCAGCAGCTTTAGCACCACTTGGACAGGGGGCGAGGGCTACACCTTC.

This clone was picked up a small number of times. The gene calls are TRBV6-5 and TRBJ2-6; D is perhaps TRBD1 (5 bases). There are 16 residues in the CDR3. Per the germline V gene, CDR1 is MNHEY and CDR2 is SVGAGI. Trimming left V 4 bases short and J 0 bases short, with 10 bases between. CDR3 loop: CASSFLDSSGANVLTF. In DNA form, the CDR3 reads TGTGCCAGCAGTTTCTTAGACAGCTCTGGGGCCAACGTCCTGACTTTC.

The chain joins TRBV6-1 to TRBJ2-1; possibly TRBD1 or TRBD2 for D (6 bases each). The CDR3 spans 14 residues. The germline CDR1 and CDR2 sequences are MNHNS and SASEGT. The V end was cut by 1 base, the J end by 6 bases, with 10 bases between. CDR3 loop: CASSEEGGFNEQFF. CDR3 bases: TGTGCCAGCAGTGAAGAAGGGGGGTTCAATGAGCAGTTCTTC.

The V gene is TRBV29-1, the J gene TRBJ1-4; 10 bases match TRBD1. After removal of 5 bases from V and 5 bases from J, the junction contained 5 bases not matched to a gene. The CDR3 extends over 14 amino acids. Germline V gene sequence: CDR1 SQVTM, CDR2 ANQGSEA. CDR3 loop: CSVRAGQGNEKLFF. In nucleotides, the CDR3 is TGCAGCGTTAGGGCGGGACAGGGGAATGAAAAACTGTTTTTT.

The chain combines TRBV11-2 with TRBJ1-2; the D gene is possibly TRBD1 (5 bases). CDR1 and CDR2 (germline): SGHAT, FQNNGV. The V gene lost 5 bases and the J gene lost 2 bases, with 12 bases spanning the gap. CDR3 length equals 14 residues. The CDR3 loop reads CASSQGHLNYGYTF. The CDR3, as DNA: TGTGCCAGCAGCCAAGGACATCTCAACTATGGCTACACCTTC.

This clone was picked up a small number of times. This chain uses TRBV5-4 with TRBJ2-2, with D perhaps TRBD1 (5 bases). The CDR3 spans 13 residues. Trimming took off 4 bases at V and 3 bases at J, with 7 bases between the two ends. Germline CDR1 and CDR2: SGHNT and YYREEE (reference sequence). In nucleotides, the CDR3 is TGTGCCAGCAGCCCACAGGACACCGGGGAGCTGTTTTTT. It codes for CASSPQDTGELFF.